The clone carrying this T cell receptor delta chain turned up a few times. Its antigen is as yet unknown. The CDR3 length is 16 residues. Looked up from germline, CDR1 is GEAIGNYY and CDR2 is EKD. Trimming removed 0 bases from V and 2 bases from J, with 15 bases in between. RNA was extracted from the cells and then reverse transcribed. Pooled V-gene forward primers with one constant-region reverse primer generated the CDR3 amplicons by multiplex PCR. TCRdb re-called the multiplex PCR reads via CATT. The sample includes 70,000 or so delta-chain clones, about 38% of them seen just once. This sample was included in a study of Vδ1+ human thymocytes. After alphabeta T cell depletion, CD3+ Vdelta1+ Vdelta2- thymocytes were sorted. Whole-study results and caveats: Bulk repertoire data may be misinterpreted because of unexpected Vdelta2 sequences. Donors shared many TRG clonotypes but few TRD clonotypes. About 20% of thymic delta-chain sequences were Vdelta2, with few Vdelta3, unlike blood Vdelta1+ controls. In the thymus, TRG and TRD repertoires looked highly polyclonal with Gaussian CDR3 lengths.

This receptor was taken from a boy in the first two years of life who had congenital heart surgery. The chain carries TRDV2 and TRDJ1, with a weak D call TRDD3 (5 bases). Specimen: Vdelta1+ gamma-delta thymocytes from the thymus. Subset here: FACS-sorted CD3+ TCRalphabeta- TCRVdelta1+ TCRVdelta2- thymocytes. For the CDR3, the DNA is TGTGCCTGTGACACCCTCTATACTGGAATTACCGATAAACTCATCTTT. This codes for CACDTLYTGITDKLIF.